The present T cell receptor (beta chain) was sequenced within a study of Ad26.COV2.S vaccination and SARS-CoV-2 variants. About the research overall: The COV1001 Ad26.COV2.S trial arm included the donor. Administration of Ad26.COV2.S was intramuscular, either once or twice 56 days apart. Study results and caveats: Vaccine recipients had higher spike-specific TCR breadth than placebo recipients.

Produced via immunoSEQ multiplex PCR; TCRdb's table is partial and in-frame only. This sample has roughly 700,000 clones, with roughly 90% found just once. The CDR3 runs to 14 residues. In germline, CDR1 is LGHDT, CDR2 YNNKEL (reference sequence). The germline V and J ends were trimmed by 2 bases and 7 bases, with 12 bases remaining between them. Treatment given: roughly 18 received Ad26.COV2.S at low or high dose, single or two shots; about 5 received placebo; per-sample allocation not given. Repertoires come from day 63 after the first vaccine or placebo injection. A remark on this clone: Its target is not known.

The specimen comprised peripheral blood, sampled in a trial of Ad26.COV2.S vaccine versus placebo. The receptor's source is a person aged 18-65 years who received the Ad26.COV2.S COVID-19 vaccine or a placebo. J is TRBJ2-1 and V is TRBV3-1 (or the pseudogene TRBV3-2); D uncertain. CDR3 coding DNA: TGTGCCAGCAGCCAATCGGAAGGGTCTAATGAGCAGTTCTTC. It specifies CASSQSEGSNEQFF.